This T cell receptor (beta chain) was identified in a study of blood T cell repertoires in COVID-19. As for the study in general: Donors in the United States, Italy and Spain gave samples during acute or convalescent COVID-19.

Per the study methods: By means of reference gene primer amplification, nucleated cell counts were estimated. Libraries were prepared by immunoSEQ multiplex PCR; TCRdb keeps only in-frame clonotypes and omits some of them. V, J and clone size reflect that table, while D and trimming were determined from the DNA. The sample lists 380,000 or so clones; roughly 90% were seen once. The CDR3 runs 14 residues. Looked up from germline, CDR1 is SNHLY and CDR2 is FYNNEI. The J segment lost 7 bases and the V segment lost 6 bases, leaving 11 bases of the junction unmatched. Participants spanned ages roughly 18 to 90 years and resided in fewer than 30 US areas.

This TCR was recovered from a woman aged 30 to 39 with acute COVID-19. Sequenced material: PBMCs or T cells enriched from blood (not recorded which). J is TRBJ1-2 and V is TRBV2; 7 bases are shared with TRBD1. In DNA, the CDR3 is TGTGCCAGCAGCCGGGACAGCCGGGTGAGTGGCTACACCTTC. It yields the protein CASSRDSRVSGYTF.